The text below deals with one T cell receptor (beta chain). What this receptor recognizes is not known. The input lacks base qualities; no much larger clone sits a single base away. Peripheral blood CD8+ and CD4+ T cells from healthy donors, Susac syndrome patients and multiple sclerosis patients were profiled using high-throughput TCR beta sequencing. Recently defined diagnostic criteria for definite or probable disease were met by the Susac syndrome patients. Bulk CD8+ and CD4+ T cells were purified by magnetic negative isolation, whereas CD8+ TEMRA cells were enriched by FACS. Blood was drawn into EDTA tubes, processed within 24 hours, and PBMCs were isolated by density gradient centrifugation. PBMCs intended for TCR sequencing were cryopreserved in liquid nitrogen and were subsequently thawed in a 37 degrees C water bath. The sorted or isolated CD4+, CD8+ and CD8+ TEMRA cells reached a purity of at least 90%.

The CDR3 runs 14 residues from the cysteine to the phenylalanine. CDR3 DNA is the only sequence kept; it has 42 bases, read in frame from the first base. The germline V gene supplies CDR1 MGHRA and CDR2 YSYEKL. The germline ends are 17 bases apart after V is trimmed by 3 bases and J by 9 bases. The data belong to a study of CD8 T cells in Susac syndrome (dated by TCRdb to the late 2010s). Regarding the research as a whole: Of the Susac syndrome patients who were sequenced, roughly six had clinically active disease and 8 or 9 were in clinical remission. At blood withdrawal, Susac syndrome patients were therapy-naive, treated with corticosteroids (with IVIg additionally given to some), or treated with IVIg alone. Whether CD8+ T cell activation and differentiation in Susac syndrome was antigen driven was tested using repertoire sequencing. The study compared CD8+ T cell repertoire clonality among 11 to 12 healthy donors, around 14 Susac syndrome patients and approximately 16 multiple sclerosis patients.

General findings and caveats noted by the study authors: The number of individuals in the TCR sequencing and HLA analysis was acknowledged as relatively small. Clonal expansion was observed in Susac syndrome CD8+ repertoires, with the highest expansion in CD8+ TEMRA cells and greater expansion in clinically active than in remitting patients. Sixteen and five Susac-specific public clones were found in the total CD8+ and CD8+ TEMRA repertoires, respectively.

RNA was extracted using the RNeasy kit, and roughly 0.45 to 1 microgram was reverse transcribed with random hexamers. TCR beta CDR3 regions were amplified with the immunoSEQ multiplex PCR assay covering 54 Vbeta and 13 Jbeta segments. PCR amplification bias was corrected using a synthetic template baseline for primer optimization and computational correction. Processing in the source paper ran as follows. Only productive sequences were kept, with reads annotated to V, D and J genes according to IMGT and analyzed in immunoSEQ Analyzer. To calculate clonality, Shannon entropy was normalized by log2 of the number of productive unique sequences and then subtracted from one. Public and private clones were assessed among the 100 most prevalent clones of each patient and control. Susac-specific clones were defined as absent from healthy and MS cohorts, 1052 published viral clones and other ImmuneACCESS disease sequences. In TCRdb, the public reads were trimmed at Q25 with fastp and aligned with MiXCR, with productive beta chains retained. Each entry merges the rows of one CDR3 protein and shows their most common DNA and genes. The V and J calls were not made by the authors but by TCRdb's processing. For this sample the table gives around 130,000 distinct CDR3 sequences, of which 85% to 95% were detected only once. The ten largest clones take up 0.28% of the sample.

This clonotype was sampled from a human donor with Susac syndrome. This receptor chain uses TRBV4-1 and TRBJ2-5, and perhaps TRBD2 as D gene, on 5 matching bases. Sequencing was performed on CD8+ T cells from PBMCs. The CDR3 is CASSHLSGERAQYF. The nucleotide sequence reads TGCGCCAGCAGCCATCTTTCGGGCGAGAGGGCCCAGTACTTC.